This T cell receptor beta chain comes out of a study of beta chain features in type 1 diabetes. The authors reverse transcribed all of the isolated RNA, so sequencing captured expressed TCRB transcripts. Repertoires were generated with immunoSEQ multiplex PCR, while TCRdb's copy carries only in-frame clones and drops some. Among about 470,000 clones listed, over 25% were seen once. The germline CDR1 and CDR2 sequences are LNHNV and YYDKDF (reference sequence). V gave up 0 bases and J gave up 8 bases, with 11 bases separating them. There are 14 residues in the CDR3. V is TRBV15 and J is TRBJ2-1; D call uncertain. What was sequenced was naive CD4+ T cells from blood. This TCR derives from a man between 18 and 35 years old in good health. The CDR3 spells CATSRDGYHYEQFF. In DNA form, the CDR3 reads TGTGCCACCAGCAGAGATGGGTATCATTATGAGCAGTTCTTC.